The 21 T cell receptor beta chains below all came from one sample that was sequenced in a study of blood T cell repertoires in COVID-19 (TCRdb year 2020). Libraries were prepared through the immunoSEQ multiplex PCR assay. In its TCRdb copy, this immuneACCESS table keeps in-frame sequences only and misses some clones. Where compared with another copy, unresolved V genes explain less than half of these, and the others have no known cause. This sample is represented by some 240,000 clones; around nine tenths of them were singletons. The ten largest clonotypes hold 3% to 3.5% of the sample. Sequenced: PBMCs or T cells enriched from blood (not recorded which). Receptors were obtained from a woman aged 40 to 50 who had been exposed to COVID-19.

This clone has just one count. The genes are TRBV5-1 and TRBJ2-5; possibly TRBD1 for D (5 bases). CDR1 is SGHRS, CDR2 YFSETQ, per germline. The CDR3 covers 15 residues. V was pared by 2 bases and J by 5 bases, with 16 bases between. CDR3 in DNA: TGCGCCAGCAGCTTTGGCCGGGCAGGGCCGGAGACCCAGTACTTC. This codes for CASSFGRAGPETQYF.

The chain couples TRBV7-9 to TRBJ1-1; 8 nucleotides agree with TRBD1. The trim removed 5 bases at V and 4 bases at J, leaving 6 bases unmatched. The CDR3 consists of 14 residues. Germline V CDR1 and CDR2: SEHNR, FQNEAQ (reference sequence). CDR3 nucleotides: TGTGCCAGCAGCCGGACAGGGTCAAGCACTGAAGCTTTCTTT. It is translated as CASSRTGSSTEAFF.

J is TRBJ1-1 and V is TRBV29-1; 7 nucleotides align to TRBD1. V shed 7 bases, J shed 2 bases, and the junction held 10 bases outside the gene matches. The germline V gene encodes CDR1 SQVTM and CDR2 ANQGSEA. The CDR3 covers 14 residues. CDR3: CSGWAGGINTEAFF. CDR3 coding DNA: TGCAGCGGATGGGCAGGGGGAATAAACACTGAAGCTTTCTTT.

This clone was observed once. CDR3: CASRPTSSYSYNEQFF. CDR3 DNA sequence: TGTGCCAGCAGGCCTACTAGCTCCTATTCCTACAATGAGCAGTTCTTC. This chain links TRBV11-2 with TRBJ2-1; the D gene is possibly TRBD2 (6 bases). With 6 bases removed from V and 1 base from J, the gap between germline ends came to 16 bases. The CDR3 is made up of 16 amino acids. CDR1 and CDR2 from the germline V gene are SGHAT and FQNNGV.

This clone was observed a handful of times. The chain links TRBV2 to TRBJ2-7; D not certain. Germline CDR1 is SNHLY and CDR2 is FYNNEI. This CDR3 has 12 amino acids. V lost 6 bases and J lost 7, with 13 bases in between. The CDR3 loop reads CASSPRRGEQYV. As DNA, the CDR3 is TGTGCCAGCAGCCCCCGCCGCGGAGAGCAGTACGTC.

Only one count was recorded for this clone. The sample has other DNA sequences that encode this CDR3 too. The rearrangement links TRBV27 to TRBJ1-1; TRBD1 is a possible D gene (5 bases). Germline V gene sequence: CDR1 MNHEY, CDR2 SMNVEV (reference sequence). This CDR3 is 13 amino acids long. V dropped 5 bases and J dropped 4 bases, with 11 bases sitting between them. This CDR3 reads CASSPGGVTEAFF. In DNA, the CDR3 is TGTGCCAGCAGTCCCGGGGGGGTCACTGAAGCTTTCTTT.

The V call is TRBV11-1, the J call TRBJ1-3; 8 bases align to TRBD1. Germline V gene sequence: CDR1 SGHAT, CDR2 FQDESV (reference sequence). V shed 7 bases, J shed 4 bases, and the junction held 9 bases outside the gene matches. There are 15 residues in the CDR3. CDR3: CASTAGGARGNTIYF. CDR3 DNA sequence: TGTGCCAGCACCGCAGGGGGCGCACGCGGAAACACCATATATTTT.

The rearrangement uses TRBV9 and TRBJ2-5, with D uncertain. Trimming removed 0 bases from V and 3 bases from J, with 12 bases in between. The CDR3 runs to 15 residues. Germline loops: CDR1 SGDLS, CDR2 YYNGEE. CDR3 residues: CASSVDTEPKETQYF. The CDR3 nucleotides read TGTGCCAGCAGCGTAGATACAGAACCTAAAGAGACCCAGTACTTC.

This clone was counted once. CDR3 DNA: TGCGCCAGCAGCCAGATACTAGAAAATGAGCAGTTCTTC. It specifies CASSQILENEQFF. The chain recombines TRBV4-1 with TRBJ2-1, with a tentative D call TRBD2 (5 bases). CDR3 size: 13 residues. Germline CDR1 and CDR2: MGHRA and YSYEKL. Deletions cut 3 bases from V and 7 bases from J, with 10 bases between.

This clone was found once. The chain is built from TRBV4-2 and TRBJ2-1, with 11 nucleotides matching TRBD2. The J segment lost 0 bases and the V segment lost 0 bases, leaving 7 bases of the junction unmatched. The CDR3 is 19 residues long. CDR1 is LGHNA and CDR2 is YNFKEQ in the germline V gene. CDR3: CASSQDPGLAAVSYNEQFF. The DNA for the CDR3 is TGTGCCAGCAGCCAAGACCCGGGACTAGCGGCCGTCTCCTACAATGAGCAGTTCTTC.

As regards this clone: The same CDR3 also results from other DNA sequences found in this sample. The chain carries TRBV9 and TRBJ2-5; TRBD2 aligns across 8 bases. This CDR3 region has 15 residues. Per the germline V gene, CDR1 is SGDLS and CDR2 is YYNGEE. The J segment lost 5 bases and the V segment lost 2 bases, leaving 8 bases of the junction unmatched. CDR3 protein: CASSVAGGRGETQYF. The CDR3 coding sequence is TGTGCCAGCAGCGTGGCGGGGGGCCGGGGGGAGACCCAGTACTTC.

This clone was recorded once. The V call is TRBV5-5, the J call TRBJ1-6; 12 bases fit TRBD1. Germline V gene sequence: CDR1 SGHKS, CDR2 YYEKEE (reference sequence). This CDR3 region has 16 residues. J lost 8 bases, V lost 5 bases, and 8 bases had no gene match. The CDR3 protein is CASRPGQGASYSPLHF. CDR3 DNA sequence: TGTGCCAGCAGGCCGGGACAGGGGGCGAGTTATTCACCCCTCCACTTT.

The chain is built from TRBV6-2 or TRBV6-3 and TRBJ2-2; possible D gene TRBD1, 5 bases. CDR3 length: 16 amino acids. In germline, CDR1 is MNHEY, CDR2 SVGEGT. The V and J ends lost 3 bases and 1 base respectively, with 12 bases between them. The CDR3 nucleotides read TGTGCCAGCAGTTATCAGACAGAACAGAACACCGGGGAGCTGTTTTTT. It is translated as CASSYQTEQNTGELFF.

The V and J genes are TRBV18 and TRBJ1-2; 7 bases map to TRBD1. Germline values: CDR1 KGHSH, CDR2 LQKENI. The CDR3 covers 15 residues. The trim removed 0 bases at V and 4 bases at J, leaving 5 bases unmatched. CDR3 DNA sequence: TGTGCCAGCTCACCACCGCGGGACAGAGCCTATGGCTACACCTTC. This translates into CASSPPRDRAYGYTF.

This chain joins TRBV29-1 and TRBJ2-5, with TRBD1 as a possible D gene (5 bases). The V end was cut by 4 bases, the J end by 4 bases, with 13 bases between. This CDR3 contains 13 residues. CDR1 and CDR2 from the germline V gene are SQVTM and ANQGSEA. The CDR3 DNA is TGCAGCGTTGTATATCAGGGAAGAGAGACCCAGTACTTC. It codes for CSVVYQGRETQYF.

In its sample, this clone was seen once. V and J are TRBV18 and TRBJ2-3; TRBD1 is a possible D gene (6 bases). CDR3 length: 13 amino acids. The germline V gene has CDR1 KGHSH and CDR2 LQKENI. The V end lost 1 base, the J end lost 9 bases, and 11 bases lay between the germline ends. This CDR3 reads CASSPLGQGTQYF. CDR3 coding DNA: TGTGCCAGCTCACCACTTGGGCAGGGGACGCAGTATTTT. Variable domain in full (rest from reference TRBV18 and TRBJ2-3): NAGVMQNPRHLVRRRGQEARLRCSPMKGHSHVYWYRQLPEEGLKFMVYLQKENIIDESGMPKERFSAEFPKEGPSILRIQQVVRGDSAAYFCASSPLGQGTQYFGPGTRLTVL.

J is TRBJ2-1 and V is TRBV10-2; 12 bases map to TRBD2. From germline, CDR1 is WSHSY and CDR2 SAAADI. This CDR3 region has 14 residues. V lost 6 bases and J lost 8; bases outside the gene matches: 5. CDR3 amino acids: CASSRLAGVDEQFF. For the CDR3, the DNA is TGCGCCAGCAGCCGACTAGCGGGAGTCGATGAGCAGTTCTTC.

Only one count was recorded for this clone. J is TRBJ1-1 and V is TRBV30; D remains unclear. The CDR3 spans 14 residues. Trimming shortened V by 5 bases and J by 0 bases, and 13 bases separated the two germline ends. From germline, CDR1 is GTSNPN and CDR2 SVGIG (reference sequence). The CDR3 region is CAWSPDSLNTEAFF. The CDR3, as DNA: TGTGCCTGGTCCCCCGATAGTTTGAACACTGAAGCTTTCTTT. The full variable domain, rest sourced from reference TRBV30 and TRBJ1-1, is SQTIHQWPATLVQPVGSPLSLECTVEGTSNPNLYWYRQAAGRGLQLLFYSVGIGQISSEVPQNLSASRPQDRQFILSSKKLLLSDSGFYLCAWSPDSLNTEAFFGQGTRLTVV.

This chain connects TRBV30 to TRBJ2-3; TRBD2 matches at 11 bases. Germline-derived CDR1 and CDR2 are GTSNPN and SVGIG (reference sequence). Unmatched junction bases numbered 10, after V lost 4 bases and J lost 1 base. The CDR3 is 17 residues long. The CDR3 nucleotides are TGTGCCTGGAAAACTAGCGGGGGACCCGGTCGCACAGATACGCAGTATTTT. It translates to CAWKTSGGPGRTDTQYF.

This chain joins TRBV2 and TRBJ2-1; TRBD2 is a possible D gene (5 bases). Trimming shortened V by 2 bases and J by 4 bases, and 21 bases separated the two germline ends. This CDR3 contains 18 residues. The germline CDR1 and CDR2 sequences are SNHLY and FYNNEI. In DNA, the CDR3 is TGTGCCAGCAGTGAATCCGGACCGTGGAGGAGACCTTACAATGAGCAGTTCTTC. Translating it yields CASSESGPWRRPYNEQFF.

This clone appeared a few times. The chain's CDR3 is CASSPMGSGGTDTQYF. CDR3 sequence (DNA): TGTGCCAGCTCACCGATGGGATCAGGGGGCACAGATACGCAGTATTTT. This rearrangement joins TRBV18 to TRBJ2-3, with D possibly matching TRBD1 (6 bases). CDR1 and CDR2 (germline): KGHSH, LQKENI. The germline V and J ends were trimmed by 3 bases and 1 base, with 14 bases remaining between them. This CDR3 region has 16 residues.